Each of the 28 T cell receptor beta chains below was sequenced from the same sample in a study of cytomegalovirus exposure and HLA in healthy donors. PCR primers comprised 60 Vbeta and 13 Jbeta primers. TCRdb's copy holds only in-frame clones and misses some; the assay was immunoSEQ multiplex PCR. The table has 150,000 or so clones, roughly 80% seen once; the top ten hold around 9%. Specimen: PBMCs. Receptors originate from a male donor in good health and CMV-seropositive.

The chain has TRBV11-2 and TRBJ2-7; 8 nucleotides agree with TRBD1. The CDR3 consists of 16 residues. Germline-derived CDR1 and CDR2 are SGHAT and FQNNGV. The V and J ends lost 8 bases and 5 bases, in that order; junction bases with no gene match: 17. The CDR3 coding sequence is TGTGCCAGCGGTCCCACCTCAGGGGGCTATGGGAACGAGCAGTACTTC. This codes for CASGPTSGGYGNEQYF.

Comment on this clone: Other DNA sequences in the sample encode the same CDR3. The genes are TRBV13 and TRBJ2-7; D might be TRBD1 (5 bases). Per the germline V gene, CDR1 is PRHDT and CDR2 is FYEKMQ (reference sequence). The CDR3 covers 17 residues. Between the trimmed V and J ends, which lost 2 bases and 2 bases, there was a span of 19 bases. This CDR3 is CASSLRSLGQQTYEQYF. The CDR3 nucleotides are TGTGCCAGCAGCTTAAGGTCCTTGGGGCAGCAGACCTACGAGCAGTACTTC.

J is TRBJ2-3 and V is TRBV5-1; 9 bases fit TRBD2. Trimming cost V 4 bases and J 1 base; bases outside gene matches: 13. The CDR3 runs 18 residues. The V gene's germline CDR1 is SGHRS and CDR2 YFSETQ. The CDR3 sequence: CASSTTAGGRGGTDTQYF. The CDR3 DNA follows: TGCGCCAGCAGCACCACAGCGGGAGGCCGGGGTGGCACAGATACGCAGTATTTT.

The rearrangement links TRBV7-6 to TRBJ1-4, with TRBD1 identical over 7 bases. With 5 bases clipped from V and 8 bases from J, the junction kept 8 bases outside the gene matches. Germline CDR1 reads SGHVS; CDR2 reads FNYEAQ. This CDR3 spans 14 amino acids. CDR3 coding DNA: TGTGCCAGCAGCAGCCGAGGGGGCGCGGAAAAACTGTTTTTT. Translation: CASSSRGGAEKLFF.

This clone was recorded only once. The CDR3 DNA reads TGTGCCAGCAGCGTGGACAGGCTTGAAGCTTTCTTT. Translated, it gives CASSVDRLEAFF. The V and J genes are TRBV5-6 and TRBJ1-1; 7 nucleotides line up with TRBD1. The V segment lost 4 bases and the J segment 7 bases; nucleotides outside the gene matches: 4. CDR1 is SGHDT and CDR2 is YYEEEE in the germline V gene. There are 12 residues in the CDR3.

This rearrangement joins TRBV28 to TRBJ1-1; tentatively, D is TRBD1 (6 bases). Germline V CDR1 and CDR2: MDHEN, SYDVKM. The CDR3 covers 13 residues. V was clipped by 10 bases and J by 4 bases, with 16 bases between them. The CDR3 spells CAIYTGPGTEAFF. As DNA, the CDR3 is TGTGCCATTTACACAGGGCCGGGCACTGAAGCTTTCTTT.

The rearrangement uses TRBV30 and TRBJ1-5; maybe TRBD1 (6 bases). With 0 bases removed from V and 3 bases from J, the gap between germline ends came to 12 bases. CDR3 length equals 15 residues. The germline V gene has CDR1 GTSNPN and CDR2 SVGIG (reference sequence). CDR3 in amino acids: CAWSVPRQVNQPQHF. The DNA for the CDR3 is TGTGCCTGGAGTGTACCACGACAGGTCAATCAGCCCCAGCATTTT. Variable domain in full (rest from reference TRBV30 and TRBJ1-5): SQTIHQWPATLVQPVGSPLSLECTVEGTSNPNLYWYRQAAGRGLQLLFYSVGIGQISSEVPQNLSASRPQDRQFILSSKKLLLSDSGFYLCAWSVPRQVNQPQHFGDGTRLSIL.

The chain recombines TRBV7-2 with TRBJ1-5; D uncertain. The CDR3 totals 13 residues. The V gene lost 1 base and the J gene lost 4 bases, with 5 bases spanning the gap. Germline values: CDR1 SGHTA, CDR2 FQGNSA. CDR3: CASSLDRNQPQHF. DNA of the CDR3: TGTGCCAGCAGCTTAGACCGGAATCAGCCCCAGCATTTT.

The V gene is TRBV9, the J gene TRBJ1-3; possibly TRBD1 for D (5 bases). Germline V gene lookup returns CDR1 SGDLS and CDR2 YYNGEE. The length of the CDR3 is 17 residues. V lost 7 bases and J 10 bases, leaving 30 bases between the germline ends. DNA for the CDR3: TGTGCCAGCTCAAGTCTAGACAGAACCCCCCGGCGGGAAACCATATATTTT. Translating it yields CASSSLDRTPRRETIYF. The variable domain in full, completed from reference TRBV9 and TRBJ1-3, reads DSGVTQTPKHLITATGQRVTLRCSPRSGDLSVYWYQQSLDQGLQFLIQYYNGEERAKGNILERFSAQQFPDLHSELNLSSLELGDSALYFCASSSLDRTPRRETIYFGEGSWLTVV.

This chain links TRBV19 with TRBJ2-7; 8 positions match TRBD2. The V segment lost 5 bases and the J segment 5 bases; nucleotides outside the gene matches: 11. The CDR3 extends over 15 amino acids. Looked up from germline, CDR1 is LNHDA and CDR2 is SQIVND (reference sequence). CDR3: CASSPENSGNHEQYF. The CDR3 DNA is TGTGCCAGTAGTCCTGAGAATAGCGGGAACCACGAGCAGTACTTC.

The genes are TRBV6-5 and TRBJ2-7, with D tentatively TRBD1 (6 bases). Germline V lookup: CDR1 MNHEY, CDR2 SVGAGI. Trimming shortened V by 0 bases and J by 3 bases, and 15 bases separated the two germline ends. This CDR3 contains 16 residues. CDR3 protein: CASSYSGSQGIYEQYF. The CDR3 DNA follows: TGTGCCAGCAGTTACTCAGGGTCGCAGGGGATCTACGAGCAGTACTTC.

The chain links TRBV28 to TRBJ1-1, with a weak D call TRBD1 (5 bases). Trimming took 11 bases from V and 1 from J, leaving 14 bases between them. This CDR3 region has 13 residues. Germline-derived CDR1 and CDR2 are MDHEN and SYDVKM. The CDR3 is CALHKGENTEAFF. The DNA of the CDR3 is TGTGCCTTGCATAAAGGGGAGAACACTGAAGCTTTCTTT.

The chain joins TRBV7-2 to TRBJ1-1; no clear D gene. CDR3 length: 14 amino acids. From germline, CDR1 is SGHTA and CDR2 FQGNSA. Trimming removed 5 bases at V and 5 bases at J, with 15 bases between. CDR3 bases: TGTGCCAGCAGCCTCAACCATAAGCGGACTGAAGCTTTCTTT. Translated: CASSLNHKRTEAFF.

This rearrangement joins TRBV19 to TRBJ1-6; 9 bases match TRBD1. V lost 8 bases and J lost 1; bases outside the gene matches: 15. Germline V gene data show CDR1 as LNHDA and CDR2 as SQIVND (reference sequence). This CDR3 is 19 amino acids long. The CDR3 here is CASGQTGGASLSYNSPLHF. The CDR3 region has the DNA TGTGCCAGTGGACAAACAGGGGGCGCATCCTTATCCTATAATTCACCCCTCCACTTT.

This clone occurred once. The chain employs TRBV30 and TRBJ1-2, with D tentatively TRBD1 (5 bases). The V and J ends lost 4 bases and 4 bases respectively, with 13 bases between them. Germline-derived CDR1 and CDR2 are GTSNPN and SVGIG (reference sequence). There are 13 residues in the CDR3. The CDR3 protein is CAWTPQGSYGYTF. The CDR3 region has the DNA TGTGCCTGGACCCCGCAGGGTTCCTATGGCTACACCTTC. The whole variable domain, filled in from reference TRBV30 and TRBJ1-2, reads SQTIHQWPATLVQPVGSPLSLECTVEGTSNPNLYWYRQAAGRGLQLLFYSVGIGQISSEVPQNLSASRPQDRQFILSSKKLLLSDSGFYLCAWTPQGSYGYTFGSGTRLTVV.

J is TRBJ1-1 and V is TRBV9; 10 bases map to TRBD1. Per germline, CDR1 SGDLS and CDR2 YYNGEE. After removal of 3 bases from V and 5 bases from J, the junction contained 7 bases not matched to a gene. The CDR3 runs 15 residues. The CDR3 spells CASSGRQGADTEAFF. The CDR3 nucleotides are TGTGCCAGCAGCGGGAGACAGGGGGCGGATACTGAAGCTTTCTTT.

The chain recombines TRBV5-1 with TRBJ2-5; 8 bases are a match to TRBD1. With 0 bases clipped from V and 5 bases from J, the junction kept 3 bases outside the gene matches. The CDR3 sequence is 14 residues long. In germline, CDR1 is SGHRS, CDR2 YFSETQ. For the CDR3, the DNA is TGCGCCAGCAGCTTGGCCAGGGGGCAGGAGACCCAGTACTTC. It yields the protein CASSLARGQETQYF. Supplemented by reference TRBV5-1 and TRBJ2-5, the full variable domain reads KAGVTQTPRYLIKTRGQQVTLSCSPISGHRSVSWYQQTPGQGLQFLFEYFSETQRNKGNFPGRFSGRQFSNSRSEMNVSTLELGDSALYLCASSLARGQETQYFGPGTRLLVL.

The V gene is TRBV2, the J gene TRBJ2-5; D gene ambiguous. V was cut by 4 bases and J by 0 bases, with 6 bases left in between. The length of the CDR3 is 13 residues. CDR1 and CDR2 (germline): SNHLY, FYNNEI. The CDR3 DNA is TGTGCCAGCAGTGGCGAGTACCAAGAGACCCAGTACTTC. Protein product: CASSGEYQETQYF.

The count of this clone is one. The CDR3 nucleotides are TGTGCCAGCACCCAACCAGGTACTAGCGGACCTACCACAGATACGCAGTATTTT. This encodes CASTQPGTSGPTTDTQYF. The chain joins TRBV7-8 to TRBJ2-3; 8 nucleotides align to TRBD2. V gave up 7 bases and J gave up 2 bases; unmatched junction bases: 17. CDR3 length: 18 amino acids. Germline loops: CDR1 SGHVS, CDR2 FQNEAQ.

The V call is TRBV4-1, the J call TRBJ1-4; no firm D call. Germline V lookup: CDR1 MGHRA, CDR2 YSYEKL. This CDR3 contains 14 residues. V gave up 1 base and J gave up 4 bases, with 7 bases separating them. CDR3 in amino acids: CASSQGRFNEKLFF. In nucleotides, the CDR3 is TGCGCCAGCAGCCAAGGCAGGTTTAATGAAAAACTGTTTTTT.

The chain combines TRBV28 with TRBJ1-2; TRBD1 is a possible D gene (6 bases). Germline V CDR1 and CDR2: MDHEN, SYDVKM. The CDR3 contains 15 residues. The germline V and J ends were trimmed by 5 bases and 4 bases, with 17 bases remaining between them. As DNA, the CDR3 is TGTGCCAGCAGTGGGTGGGGGGGCTCGGGCTATGGCTACACCTTC. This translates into CASSGWGGSGYGYTF.

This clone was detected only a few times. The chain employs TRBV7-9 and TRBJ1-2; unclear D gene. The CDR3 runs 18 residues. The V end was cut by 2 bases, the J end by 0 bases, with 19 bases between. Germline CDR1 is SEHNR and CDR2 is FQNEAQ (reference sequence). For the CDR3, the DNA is TGTGCCAGCAGCTTATTCAACCACGACACGGGAGCTAACTATGGCTACACCTTC. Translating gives CASSLFNHDTGANYGYTF.

The CDR3 DNA sequence: TGTGCCAGCAGCCTTAACCGGGACTCCGACTCCTACGAGCAGTACTTC. Residues: CASSLNRDSDSYEQYF. This rearrangement joins TRBV28 to TRBJ2-7; tentatively, D is TRBD2 (6 bases). The CDR3 extends over 16 amino acids. Looked up from germline, CDR1 is MDHEN and CDR2 is SYDVKM. Trimming took off 6 bases at V and 0 bases at J, with 18 bases between the two ends.

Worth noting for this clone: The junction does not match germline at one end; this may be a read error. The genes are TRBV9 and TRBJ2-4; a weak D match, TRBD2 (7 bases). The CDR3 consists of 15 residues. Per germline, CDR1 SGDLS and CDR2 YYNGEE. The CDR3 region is CASAQGTGGGNSQYF. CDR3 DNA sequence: TGTGCCAGCGCACAAGGGACGGGGGGCGGAAACAGTCAGTACTTC.

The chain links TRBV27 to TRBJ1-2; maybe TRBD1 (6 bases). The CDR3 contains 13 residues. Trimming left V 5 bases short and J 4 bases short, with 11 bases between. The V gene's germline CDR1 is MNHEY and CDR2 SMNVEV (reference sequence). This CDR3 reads CASSGGAAYGYTF. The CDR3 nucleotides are TGTGCCAGCAGTGGGGGGGCGGCCTATGGCTACACCTTC.

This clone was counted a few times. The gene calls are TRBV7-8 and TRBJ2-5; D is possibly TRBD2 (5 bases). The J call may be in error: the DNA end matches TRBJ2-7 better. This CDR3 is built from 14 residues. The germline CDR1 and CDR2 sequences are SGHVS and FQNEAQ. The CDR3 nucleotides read TGTGCCAGCAGCTTGACCCGGGATTCATACGAGCAGTACTTC. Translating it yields CASSLTRDSYEQYF.

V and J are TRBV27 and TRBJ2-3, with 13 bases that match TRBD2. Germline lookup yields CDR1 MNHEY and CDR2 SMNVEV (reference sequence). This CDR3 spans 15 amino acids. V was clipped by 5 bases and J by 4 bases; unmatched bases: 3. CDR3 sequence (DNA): TGTGCCAGCAGTCTCACTAGCGGGGGGGCAGATACGCAGTATTTT. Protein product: CASSLTSGGADTQYF.

CDR3 bases: TGTGCCAGCAGTCCCCTAGTCTACAATGAGCAGTTCTTC. Translating it yields CASSPLVYNEQFF. The chain links TRBV25-1 to TRBJ2-1; no reliable D call. Trimming cost V 5 bases and J 3 bases, with 8 bases left between them. This CDR3 spans 13 amino acids. Germline CDR1 MGHDK, CDR2 SYGVNS.